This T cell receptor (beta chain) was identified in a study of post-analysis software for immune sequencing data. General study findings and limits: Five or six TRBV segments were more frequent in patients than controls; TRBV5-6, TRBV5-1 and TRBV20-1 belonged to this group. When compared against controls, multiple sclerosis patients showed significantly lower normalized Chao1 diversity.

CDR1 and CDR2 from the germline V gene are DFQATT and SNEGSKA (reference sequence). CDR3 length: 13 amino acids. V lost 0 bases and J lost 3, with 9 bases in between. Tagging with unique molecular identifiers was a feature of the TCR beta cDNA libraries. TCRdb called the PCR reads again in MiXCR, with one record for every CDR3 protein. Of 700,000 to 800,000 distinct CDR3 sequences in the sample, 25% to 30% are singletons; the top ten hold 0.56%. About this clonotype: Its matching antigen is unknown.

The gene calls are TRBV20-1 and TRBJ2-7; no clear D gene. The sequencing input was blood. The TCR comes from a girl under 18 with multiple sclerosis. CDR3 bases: TGCAGTGCTAGAGATCTTAACAGCTACGAGCAGTACTTC. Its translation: CSARDLNSYEQYF.